This TCR beta chain is drawn from a study of breast tumors, draining lymph nodes, adjacent tissues. The V end was cut by 0 bases, the J end by 7 bases, with 10 bases between. The CDR3 has 14 amino acids. Germline values: CDR1 SGHTA, CDR2 FQGNSA. TCRdb itself ran the multiplex PCR reads through MiXCR, one entry per CDR3 protein. The sample lists about 200,000 distinct CDR3 sequences, under 35% occurring once. This clonotype was seen at least ten times. Axillary draining lymph nodes of breast cancer patients supplied the node samples. The receptor comes from a female donor with breast cancer. Some clones in this sample may be carry-over from other donors' samples. The sample consisted of axillary lymph node tissue. This rearrangement joins TRBV7-2 to TRBJ1-3; weak D call: TRBD1 (5 bases). Written as DNA, the CDR3 is TGTGCCAGCAGCTTAGCCCTGGGGGGGAACACCATATATTTT. It encodes CASSLALGGNTIYF.